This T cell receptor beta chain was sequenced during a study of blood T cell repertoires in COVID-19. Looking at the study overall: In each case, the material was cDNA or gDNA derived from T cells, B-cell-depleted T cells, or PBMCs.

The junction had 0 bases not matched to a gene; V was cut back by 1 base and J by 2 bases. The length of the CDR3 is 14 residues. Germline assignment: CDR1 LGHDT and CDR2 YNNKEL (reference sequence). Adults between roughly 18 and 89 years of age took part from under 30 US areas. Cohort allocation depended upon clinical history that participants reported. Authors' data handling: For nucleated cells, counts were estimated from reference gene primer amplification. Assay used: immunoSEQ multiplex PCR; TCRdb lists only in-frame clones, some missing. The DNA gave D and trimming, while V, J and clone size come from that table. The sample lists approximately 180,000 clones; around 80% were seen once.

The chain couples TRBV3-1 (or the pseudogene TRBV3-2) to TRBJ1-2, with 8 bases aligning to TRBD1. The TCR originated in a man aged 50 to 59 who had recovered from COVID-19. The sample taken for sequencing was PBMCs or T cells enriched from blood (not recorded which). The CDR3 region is CASSQAGGNYGYTF. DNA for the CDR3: TGTGCCAGCAGCCAAGCAGGGGGCAACTATGGCTACACCTTC.